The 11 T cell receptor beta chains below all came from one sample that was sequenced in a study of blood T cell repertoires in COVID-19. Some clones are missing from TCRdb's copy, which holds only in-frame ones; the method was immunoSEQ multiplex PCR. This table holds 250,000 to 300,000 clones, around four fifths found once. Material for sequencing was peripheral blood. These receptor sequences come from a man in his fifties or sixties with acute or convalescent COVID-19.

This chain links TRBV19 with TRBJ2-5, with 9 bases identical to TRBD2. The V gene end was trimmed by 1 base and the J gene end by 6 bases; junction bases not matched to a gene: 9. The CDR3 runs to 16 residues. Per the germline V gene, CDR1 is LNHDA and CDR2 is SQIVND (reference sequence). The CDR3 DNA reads TGTGCCAGTAGTATAGTGGGTAGCGGGAGTATAAAGACCCAGTACTTC. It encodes CASSIVGSGSIKTQYF.

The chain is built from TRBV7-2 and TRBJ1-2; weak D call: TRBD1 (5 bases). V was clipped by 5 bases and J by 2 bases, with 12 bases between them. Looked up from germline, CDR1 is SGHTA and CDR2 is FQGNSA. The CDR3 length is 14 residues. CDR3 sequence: CASSPGGTNYGYTF. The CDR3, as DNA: TGTGCCAGCAGCCCGGGGGGGACCAACTATGGCTACACCTTC. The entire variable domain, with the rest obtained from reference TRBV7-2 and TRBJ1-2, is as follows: GAGVSQSPSNKVTEKGKDVELRCDPISGHTALYWYRQSLGQGLEFLIYFQGNSAPDKSGLPSDRFSAERTGGSVSTLTIQRTQQEDSAVYLCASSPGGTNYGYTFGSGTRLTVV.

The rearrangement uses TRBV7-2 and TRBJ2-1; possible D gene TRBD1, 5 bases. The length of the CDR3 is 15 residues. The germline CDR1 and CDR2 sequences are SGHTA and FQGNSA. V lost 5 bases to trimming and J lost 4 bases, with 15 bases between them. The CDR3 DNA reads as TGTGCCAGCAGCCTAGACAGAAACCTATACAATGAGCAGTTCTTC. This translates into CASSLDRNLYNEQFF. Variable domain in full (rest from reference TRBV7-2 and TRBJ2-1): GAGVSQSPSNKVTEKGKDVELRCDPISGHTALYWYRQSLGQGLEFLIYFQGNSAPDKSGLPSDRFSAERTGGSVSTLTIQRTQQEDSAVYLCASSLDRNLYNEQFFGPGTRLTVL.

The CDR3 here is CASSIVRVRQPQHF. The CDR3 DNA sequence: TGTGCCAGTAGTATAGTCAGGGTGAGGCAGCCCCAGCATTTT. This sequence joins TRBV19 and TRBJ1-5, with D possibly TRBD1 on 5 matching bases. This CDR3 is built from 14 residues. Trimming shortened V by 1 base and J by 7 bases, and 11 bases separated the two germline ends. Germline V gives CDR1 LNHDA, CDR2 SQIVND (reference sequence). Filled out from reference TRBV19 and TRBJ1-5, the complete variable domain reads DGGITQSPKYLFRKEGQNVTLSCEQNLNHDAMYWYRQDPGQGLRLIYYSQIVNDFQKGDIAEGYSVSREKKESFPLTVTSAQKNPTAFYLCASSIVRVRQPQHFGDGTRLSIL.

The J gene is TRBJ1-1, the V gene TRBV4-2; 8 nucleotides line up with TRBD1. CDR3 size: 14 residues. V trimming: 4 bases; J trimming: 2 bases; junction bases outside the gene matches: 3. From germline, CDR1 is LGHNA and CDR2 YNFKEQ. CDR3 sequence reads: CASSPGTGNTEAFF. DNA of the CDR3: TGTGCCAGCAGCCCCGGGACAGGTAACACTGAAGCTTTCTTT.

CDR3: CASKPAGVIHNEQFF. The CDR3 coding sequence is TGTGCCAGCAAACCGGCGGGGGTGATCCACAATGAGCAGTTCTTC. This chain joins TRBV27 and TRBJ2-1; TRBD2 agrees at 7 bases. J was trimmed by 5 bases and V by 7 bases; bases with no gene match: 11. This CDR3 region has 15 residues. Germline V CDR1 and CDR2: MNHEY, SMNVEV (reference sequence).

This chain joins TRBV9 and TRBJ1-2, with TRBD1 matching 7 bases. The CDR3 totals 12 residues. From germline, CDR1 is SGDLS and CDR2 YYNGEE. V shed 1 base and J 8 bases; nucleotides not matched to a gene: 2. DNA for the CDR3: TGTGCCAGCAGCGTACAGGGGGAAGGCTACACCTTC. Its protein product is CASSVQGEGYTF.

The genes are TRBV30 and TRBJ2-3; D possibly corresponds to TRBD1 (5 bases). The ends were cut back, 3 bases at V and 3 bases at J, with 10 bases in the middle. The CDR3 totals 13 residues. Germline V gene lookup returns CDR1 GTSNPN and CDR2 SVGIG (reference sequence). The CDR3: CAWRGRGTDTQYF. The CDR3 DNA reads TGTGCCTGGAGGGGGCGCGGAACAGATACGCAGTATTTT.

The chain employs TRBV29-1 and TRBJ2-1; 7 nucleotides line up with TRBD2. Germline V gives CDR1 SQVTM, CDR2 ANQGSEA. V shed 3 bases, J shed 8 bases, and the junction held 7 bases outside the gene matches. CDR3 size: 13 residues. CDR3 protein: CSVDLGLGDEQFF. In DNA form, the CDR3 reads TGCAGCGTTGATCTCGGACTAGGTGATGAGCAGTTCTTC.

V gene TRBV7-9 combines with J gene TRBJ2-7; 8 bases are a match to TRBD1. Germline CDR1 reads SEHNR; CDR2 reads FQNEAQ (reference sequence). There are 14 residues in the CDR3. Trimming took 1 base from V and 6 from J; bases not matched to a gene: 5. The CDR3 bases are TGTGCCAGCAGCTTAGTGACAGGGGCGGCCGAGCAGTACTTC. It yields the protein CASSLVTGAAEQYF.

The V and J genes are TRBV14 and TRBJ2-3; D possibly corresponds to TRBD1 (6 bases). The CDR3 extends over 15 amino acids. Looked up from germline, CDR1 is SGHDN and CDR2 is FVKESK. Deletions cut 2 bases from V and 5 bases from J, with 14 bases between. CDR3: CASSQFDTGQDTQYF. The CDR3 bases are TGTGCCAGCAGCCAATTCGATACAGGGCAAGATACGCAGTATTTT.